The 2 T cell receptor beta chains in this list originate from one sample, sequenced in a study of T cells in Graves' hyperthyroidism and ophthalmopathy. It was RNA transcripts that yielded the amplified TCR beta CDR3 regions. During a first-round RT-PCR of the TCR CDR3, the HTBI primer set was used. TCRdb re-derived calls from the multiplex PCR reads in MiXCR, one entry per CDR3 protein. Of under 700,000 distinct CDR3 sequences listed, 16% are singletons. Source material: blood. These receptors were obtained from a woman aged 18-29 years with Graves' hyperthyroidism.

This clonotype was detected ten times or more. V and J are TRBV7-9 and TRBJ2-7; tentatively, D is TRBD1 or TRBD2 (5 bases each). The CDR3 is 14 amino acids. With 5 bases removed from V and 3 bases from J, the gap between germline ends came to 14 bases. In germline, CDR1 is SEHNR, CDR2 FQNEAQ (reference sequence). The CDR3 sequence is CASSLPGRGYEQYF. CDR3 nucleotide sequence: TGTGCCAGCAGCCTACCGGGACGAGGCTACGAGCAGTACTTC.

This clonotype has more than one count but fewer than ten. The V and J genes are TRBV3-1 and TRBJ2-4; the D is unclear. This CDR3 contains 14 residues. Trimming pared 0 bases from V and 15 bases from J, leaving 18 bases between. Germline CDR1 LGHDT, CDR2 YNNKEL (reference sequence). The CDR3 here is CASSQDPRAVWSYF. The CDR3 coding sequence is TGTGCCAGCAGCCAAGATCCAAGGGCAGTTTGGTCGTACTTC.